The present entry profiles one T cell receptor beta chain with its context. What it binds is not known. The data were obtained in a study of T cells after yellow fever vaccination. About the research overall: Researchers used SMART-Seq v4 Ultra Low Input to prepare fractions that had low cell numbers.

Broader study findings: Booster sampling recovered most clones from primary vaccination (nearly 98% CD4, around 88% CD8). The secondary response was weaker but peaked faster, day 5 versus 15.

As TCR cDNA was made by 5'RACE template switching, a universal primer site and UMIs were added. MiXCR was run by TCRdb on the 5' RACE reads, yielding one entry per CDR3 protein. This table has under 600,000 distinct CDR3 sequences, roughly a fifth appearing once. The TCR sequence derives from a man aged 18 to 30 who received the YFV17D yellow fever vaccine. This sample comprised PBMCs, obtained approximately 22 days after the first yellow fever vaccination.

The CDR3 region has the DNA TGCGCCAGCAGGCGAGGACAGCTGGGATGGGAGACCCAGTACTTC. Protein product: CASRRGQLGWETQYF. The chain employs TRBV10-2 and TRBJ2-5; a weak D match, TRBD1 (6 bases). Looked up from germline, CDR1 is WSHSY and CDR2 is SAAADI. Between the trimmed V and J ends, which lost 6 bases and 5 bases, there was a span of 19 bases. This CDR3 spans 15 amino acids.